A selection of T cell receptor beta chains follows, all from one sample in a study of blood T cell repertoires in COVID-19. Generated by immunoSEQ multiplex PCR, the TCRdb table keeps only in-frame clones and is missing some. This sample has 250,000 to 300,000 clones; around 86% occur once, and the top ten carry about 5%. The material sequenced was peripheral blood. Source of these receptors: a woman aged 60 to 75 with COVID-19, enrolled during active disease. CDR3s include the opening cysteine and the closing phenylalanine or tryptophan. D genes are given only for firm matches. Clone size is shown for a subset of rows, as once, few, many or a class of expanded clone.

CDR3	DNA	V	J	D	size
CATSRDLAGGAQEQFF	TGTGCCACCAGCAGAGATCTAGCGGGAGGGGCCCAGGAGCAGTTCTTC	TRBV15	TRBJ2-1	TRBD2	NA
CASSLGGDPNNEQFF	TGTGCCAGCAGCTTAGGGGGGGACCCAAACAATGAGCAGTTCTTC	TRBV7-9	TRBJ2-1	NA	NA
CASSPVGGLNSPLHF	TGTGCCAGCAGTCCCGTTGGGGGCCTCAATTCACCCCTCCACTTT	TRBV6-5	TRBJ1-6	NA	NA
CASSLTGTDTQYF	TGCGCCAGCAGCTTAACAGGGACAGATACGCAGTATTTT	TRBV5-1	TRBJ2-3	NA	NA
CASSPGQGAFYEQYF	TGCGCCAGCAGCCCCGGACAGGGGGCTTTTTACGAGCAGTACTTC	TRBV4-1	TRBJ2-7	TRBD1	NA
CASSTSTGTGGRDTQYF	TGTGCCAGCAGCACCTCGACCGGGACAGGGGGCAGAGATACGCAGTATTTT	TRBV11-3	TRBJ2-3	TRBD1	NA
CAISDVLTGELFF	TGTGCCATCAGTGATGTTCTCACCGGGGAGCTGTTTTTT	TRBV10-3	TRBJ2-2	NA	NA
CASSLEGRENEQFF	TGTGCCAGCAGCTTAGAGGGCAGGGAAAATGAGCAGTTCTTC	TRBV13	TRBJ2-1	NA	few
CASSGTGGAETQYF	TGTGCCAGCAGCGGGACAGGGGGCGCAGAGACCCAGTACTTC	TRBV5-4	TRBJ2-5	TRBD1	NA
CASSYGGLAPRNEQFF	TGTGCCAGCAGTTACGGCGGACTAGCTCCACGCAATGAGCAGTTCTTC	TRBV6-5	TRBJ2-1	TRBD2	NA
CASSSQGKRTGELFF	TGTGCCAGTAGCTCACAGGGGAAGCGCACCGGGGAGCTGTTTTTT	TRBV19	TRBJ2-2	TRBD1	NA
CASTTGGRAGELFF	TGTGCCAGCACCACGGGGGGGAGGGCCGGGGAGCTGTTTTTT	TRBV6-6	TRBJ2-2	TRBD2	NA
CASSSSRTGSMGNTIYF	TGTGCCAGCAGCTCGAGCCGGACAGGGTCCATGGGCAACACCATATATTTT	TRBV7-2	TRBJ1-3	TRBD1	NA